These T cell receptor beta chains were read from a single sample in a study of TIL therapy for anti-PD-1-resistant metastatic lung cancer. Sequenced by immunoSEQ multiplex PCR; TCRdb stores in-frame clones only, minus some. The top ten hold around 5.9% of the sample, which has tens of thousands of clones, 60% to 85% seen once. The sequences come from tumor tissue, collected at baseline. These receptors all stem from a person aged 25 to 85 with non-small cell lung cancer. Each CDR3 is given with its conserved first and last residue. The D gene is left open where the match is weak. Not all rows give a size; the values are once, few, many and, for expanded clones, a class.

TGTGCCAGCGTACAGGGGGGCACAGATACGCAGTATTTT | CASVQGGTDTQYF | few | TRBJ2-3 | TRBD1 | TRBV5-5
TGTGCCACCAGCGGTTACGGCACCGATACGCAGTATTTT | CATSGYGTDTQYF | - | TRBJ2-3 | - | TRBV15
TGCGCCAGCAGTGAGTCCGGGATCTACTTCTTC | CASSESGIYFF | once | TRBJ2-1 | - | TRBV10-1
TGCGCCAGCAGTCAATCTCGGGGGAGAGTCAACGAGCAGTACTTC | CASSQSRGRVNEQYF | medium-sized | TRBJ2-7 | - | TRBV23-1
TGTGCCAGCATAAAATCGGGTAGCCTCGGAGCTTTCTTT | CASIKSGSLGAFF | - | TRBJ1-1 | - | TRBV2
TGTGCCAGCAGCGTAGGAACAGCCACTAATTCACCCCTCCACTTT | CASSVGTATNSPLHF | few | TRBJ1-6 | - | TRBV9
TGTGCCAGCAGGTCCTATGGTGGCAATGAGCAGTTCTTC | CASRSYGGNEQFF | - | TRBJ2-1 | - | TRBV2
TGCGCCAGCAGCTTACAGGGATCTAGCACAGATACGCAGTATTTT | CASSLQGSSTDTQYF | - | TRBJ2-3 | - | TRBV5-1
TGTGCCATCAGTGAGTCGGCCGGGTCCAATCAGCCCCAGCATTTT | CAISESAGSNQPQHF | - | TRBJ1-5 | - | TRBV10-3
TGCGCCAGCAGCCAGCGACAGGGGCACTATGGCTACGCCTTC | CASSQRQGHYGYAF | - | TRBJ1-2 | TRBD1 | TRBV4-1
TGTGCCAGCAAATATCGGGACTCCTACAATGAGCAGTTCTTC | CASKYRDSYNEQFF | few | TRBJ2-1 | - | TRBV11-2
TGCGCCAGCAGCTTGGGGCCTAGCGGGGCGCACTCCTACAATGAGCAGTTCTTC | CASSLGPSGAHSYNEQFF | - | TRBJ2-1 | TRBD2 | TRBV5-1
TGTGCCACCCAGGTCTGGGTTGGCACTGAAGCTTTCTTT | CATQVWVGTEAFF | - | TRBJ1-1 | - | TRBV6-1
TGTGCCTGGAGGACGGACAGGGCACTTCAGTGGGACACTGAAGCTTTCTTT | CAWRTDRALQWDTEAFF | few | TRBJ1-1 | TRBD1 | TRBV30
TGTGCCAGCAAGTACGGGACAGGGATAACAGATACGCAGTATTTT | CASKYGTGITDTQYF | - | TRBJ2-3 | TRBD1 | TRBV6-1
TGTGCCAGCAGCCAAGGACAGGGCAATCAGCCCCAGCATTTT | CASSQGQGNQPQHF | - | TRBJ1-5 | TRBD1 | TRBV7-2
TGCGCCAGCAGCTCGGAGGGGCAGGCCAGCTATGGCTACACCTTC | CASSSEGQASYGYTF | - | TRBJ1-2 | - | TRBV5-1
TGTGCCAGTAGTATAGAACAGGGGGATGGCTACACCTTC | CASSIEQGDGYTF | few | TRBJ1-2 | TRBD1 | TRBV19
TGTGCCAGTGGACGTGCGGGGGGGATGAACAATCAGCCCCAGCATTTT | CASGRAGGMNNQPQHF | - | TRBJ1-5 | - | TRBV19
TGTGCCTGGAGTTGGCTAAAGAACACCGGGGAGCTGTTTTTT | CAWSWLKNTGELFF | - | TRBJ2-2 | - | TRBV30
TGTGCCTGGAGTGTAGGGACAGGGGGGTTTAATGAAAAACTGTTTTTT | CAWSVGTGGFNEKLFF | - | TRBJ1-4 | TRBD1 | TRBV30
TGCGCCAGCAGCTTGGTGGGACAGGGGCTGCACGAGCAGTACTTC | CASSLVGQGLHEQYF | - | TRBJ2-7 | TRBD1 | TRBV5-1
TGTGCCAGCAGCTTAGCACAGGGTGGGCGCGAGCAGTACTTC | CASSLAQGGREQYF | - | TRBJ2-7 | - | TRBV11-2
TGCGCCAGCAGCGCACGGACTAGCGGAGGCTACGAGCAGTACTTC | CASSARTSGGYEQYF | few | TRBJ2-7 | TRBD2 | TRBV5-1
TGTGCCAGCATTCTTACCGGGGGCCTGGGTGGCTACACCTTC | CASILTGGLGGYTF | - | TRBJ1-2 | - | TRBV28
TGCGCCAGCAGCCAGGAACAGGGGGCGCGCCCCCCGTTTAAACTGTTTTTT | CASSQEQGARPPFKLFF | - | TRBJ1-4 | TRBD1 | TRBV4-3
TGTGCCAGTACCCGATGGGTCCAGGGCGGCAATCAGCCCCAGCATTTT | CASTRWVQGGNQPQHF | - | TRBJ1-5 | - | TRBV19
TGTGCCAGCAGCGTAGACCCCGGGACTACCCTTCATGAGCAGTTCTTC | CASSVDPGTTLHEQFF | - | TRBJ2-1 | TRBD2 | TRBV9
TGTGCCAGCAGTTACGCGACAGGGTTGGAGACCCAGTACTTC | CASSYATGLETQYF | - | TRBJ2-5 | TRBD1 | TRBV6-5
TGTGCCAGCAGCTTAGAAGGTGCAGGGTCCGAAAAACTGTTTTTT | CASSLEGAGSEKLFF | - | TRBJ1-4 | - | TRBV7-9
TGCAGTGCCCCCTCCGGGACTAGTCTGTTCTTC | CSAPSGTSLFF | - | TRBJ2-1 | TRBD2 | TRBV20-1